Listed below are T cell receptor beta chains from one sample, sequenced in a study of T cell changes during pregnancy in multiple sclerosis. Clones were sequenced by immunoSEQ multiplex PCR, and TCRdb holds only the in-frame ones, with some missing. This table has about 34,000 clones, 85% to 90% appearing once. The specimen was CD8+ T cells from peripheral blood mononuclear cells, collected after pregnancy. Receptor source: a female donor with multiple sclerosis, enrolled in a pregnancy study. The CDR3 runs from the conserved cysteine through the conserved F or W. The order of the fields is J gene, V gene, D gene, clone size, CDR3 protein, CDR3 DNA. A D gene is named only where the DNA matches it firmly. Only some rows state a clone size, as once, few, many or a class for expanded clones.

j_gene: TRBJ1-2
v_gene: TRBV9
d_gene: -
abundance: -
CDR3aa: CASSARPGAAPNYGYTF
CDR3nt: TGTGCCAGCAGCGCCCGGCCTGGGGCGGCCCCTAACTATGGCTACACCTTC

j_gene: TRBJ2-5
v_gene: TRBV25-1
d_gene: TRBD2
abundance: -
CDR3aa: CASSPTGTRGETQYF
CDR3nt: TGTGCCAGCAGTCCCACCGGGACTAGGGGTGAGACCCAGTACTTC

j_gene: TRBJ1-6
v_gene: TRBV12-5
d_gene: -
abundance: -
CDR3aa: CASGPTEEYNSPLHF
CDR3nt: TGTGCTAGTGGTCCGACAGAAGAATATAATTCACCCCTCCACTTT

j_gene: TRBJ2-1
v_gene: TRBV13
d_gene: TRBD2
abundance: -
CDR3aa: CASSLGSSGNEQFF
CDR3nt: TGTGCCAGCAGCCTAGGGTCTAGCGGCAATGAGCAGTTCTTC

j_gene: TRBJ2-3
v_gene: TRBV5-4
d_gene: TRBD1
abundance: -
CDR3aa: CASSQATGGSDTQYF
CDR3nt: TGTGCCAGCAGCCAAGCAACAGGGGGCTCAGATACGCAGTATTTT

j_gene: TRBJ2-1
v_gene: TRBV29-1
d_gene: TRBD1
abundance: few
CDR3aa: CSVERGTGDSGEQFF
CDR3nt: TGCAGCGTTGAACGTGGGACAGGGGATTCGGGTGAGCAGTTCTTC

j_gene: TRBJ1-1
v_gene: TRBV4-2
d_gene: -
abundance: -
CDR3aa: CASSPAGAEAFF
CDR3nt: TGTGCCAGCAGCCCGGCAGGCGCTGAAGCTTTCTTT

j_gene: TRBJ1-1
v_gene: TRBV6-6
d_gene: TRBD1
abundance: -
CDR3aa: CASRGTDNTEAFF
CDR3nt: TGTGCCAGCAGAGGGACAGATAACACTGAAGCTTTCTTT

j_gene: TRBJ2-4
v_gene: TRBV27
d_gene: -
abundance: -
CDR3aa: CASSTTGAKNIQYF
CDR3nt: TGTGCCAGCAGTACCACGGGAGCCAAAAACATTCAGTACTTC

j_gene: TRBJ2-1
v_gene: TRBV19
d_gene: TRBD2
abundance: -
CDR3aa: CASSILRGAYNEQFF
CDR3nt: TGTGCCAGTAGTATACTGCGGGGGGCGTACAATGAGCAGTTCTTC

j_gene: TRBJ1-1
v_gene: TRBV10-3
d_gene: -
abundance: -
CDR3aa: CAISDFSTHGAFF
CDR3nt: TGTGCCATCAGTGATTTCTCTACCCACGGGGCTTTCTTT

j_gene: TRBJ2-7
v_gene: TRBV6-6
d_gene: -
abundance: once
CDR3aa: CASSLAPAASEQYF
CDR3nt: TGTGCCAGCAGTTTAGCTCCGGCGGCCTCCGAGCAGTACTTC

j_gene: TRBJ1-5
v_gene: TRBV25-1
d_gene: -
abundance: -
CDR3aa: CASSPGNQPQHF
CDR3nt: TGTGCCAGCAGTCCGGGCAATCAGCCCCAGCATTTT

j_gene: TRBJ2-7
v_gene: TRBV6-1
d_gene: -
abundance: -
CDR3aa: CASKGGGDEQYF
CDR3nt: TGTGCCAGCAAAGGGGGCGGGGACGAGCAGTACTTC

j_gene: TRBJ2-1
v_gene: TRBV27
d_gene: TRBD2
abundance: -
CDR3aa: CASSSGGGYNEQFF
CDR3nt: TGTGCCAGCAGTTCGGGGGGGGGCTACAATGAGCAGTTCTTC

j_gene: TRBJ2-7
v_gene: TRBV6-5
d_gene: TRBD2
abundance: -
CDR3aa: CASSYSLAGAYEQYF
CDR3nt: TGTGCCAGCAGTTACTCACTAGCGGGGGCCTACGAGCAGTACTTC

j_gene: TRBJ2-1
v_gene: TRBV29-1
d_gene: -
abundance: -
CDR3aa: CSVAGLPKNEQFF
CDR3nt: TGCAGCGTTGCGGGGTTACCAAAAAATGAGCAGTTCTTC

j_gene: TRBJ1-1
v_gene: TRBV7-8
d_gene: -
abundance: -
CDR3aa: CASSLKVKGNPPEAFF
CDR3nt: TGTGCCAGCAGCTTAAAGGTGAAGGGGAATCCACCTGAAGCTTTCTTT

j_gene: TRBJ1-1
v_gene: TRBV2
d_gene: -
abundance: -
CDR3aa: CASSETGEAFF
CDR3nt: TGTGCCAGCAGTGAGACGGGAGAAGCTTTCTTT

j_gene: TRBJ2-7
v_gene: TRBV27
d_gene: TRBD1
abundance: -
CDR3aa: CASSAPGTETYEQYF
CDR3nt: TGTGCCAGCAGTGCCCCCGGGACAGAGACATACGAGCAGTACTTC

j_gene: TRBJ1-4
v_gene: TRBV4-3
d_gene: -
abundance: -
CDR3aa: CASSQDLFKTNEKLFF
CDR3nt: TGCGCCAGCAGCCAAGATCTATTCAAAACTAATGAAAAACTGTTTTTT

j_gene: TRBJ1-2
v_gene: TRBV19
d_gene: TRBD1
abundance: -
CDR3aa: CASSPAGGLEYGYTF
CDR3nt: TGTGCCAGTTCCCCGGCAGGGGGGCTTGAGTATGGCTACACCTTC

j_gene: TRBJ1-1
v_gene: TRBV23-1
d_gene: TRBD1
abundance: -
CDR3aa: CASSLTGALRTGRRNTEAFF
CDR3nt: TGCGCCAGCAGTCTAACAGGGGCTCTCCGGACAGGGAGGAGGAACACTGAAGCTTTCTTT

j_gene: TRBJ2-3
v_gene: TRBV7-9
d_gene: -
abundance: -
CDR3aa: CASRGQSTDTQYF
CDR3nt: TGTGCCAGCAGAGGACAGAGCACAGATACGCAGTATTTT

j_gene: TRBJ2-1
v_gene: TRBV11-2
d_gene: TRBD1
abundance: -
CDR3aa: CASSLARGHVEQFF
CDR3nt: TGTGCCAGCAGCTTAGCCAGGGGGCATGTTGAGCAGTTCTTC

j_gene: TRBJ1-5
v_gene: TRBV4-2
d_gene: TRBD1
abundance: -
CDR3aa: CASSQDAGTGHQPQHF
CDR3nt: TGTGCCAGCAGCCAAGACGCGGGGACAGGGCATCAGCCCCAGCATTTT

j_gene: TRBJ1-3
v_gene: TRBV6-1
d_gene: -
abundance: -
CDR3aa: CASSDLQGLAGNTIYF
CDR3nt: TGTGCCAGCAGTGATCTACAGGGATTGGCTGGAAACACCATATATTTT

j_gene: TRBJ1-5
v_gene: TRBV7-8
d_gene: -
abundance: -
CDR3aa: CASSKQGITNQPQHF
CDR3nt: TGTGCCAGCAGCAAACAGGGTATTACGAATCAGCCCCAGCATTTT

j_gene: TRBJ1-2
v_gene: TRBV7-9
d_gene: -
abundance: -
CDR3aa: CASSFSDGYTF
CDR3nt: TGTGCCAGCAGCTTTAGTGATGGCTACACCTTC

j_gene: TRBJ1-2
v_gene: TRBV4-3
d_gene: -
abundance: -
CDR3aa: CASSQEEQYYTF
CDR3nt: TGCGCCAGCAGCCAAGAGGAACAGTACTACACCTTC

j_gene: TRBJ2-7
v_gene: TRBV7-6
d_gene: -
abundance: -
CDR3aa: CASSLEQGVHEQYF
CDR3nt: TGTGCCAGCAGCTTAGAACAGGGAGTGCACGAGCAGTACTTC

j_gene: TRBJ1-1
v_gene: TRBV4-1
d_gene: TRBD1
abundance: -
CDR3aa: CASSQPAGGTEAFF
CDR3nt: TGCGCCAGCAGCCAACCCGCAGGGGGCACTGAAGCTTTCTTT

j_gene: TRBJ1-1
v_gene: TRBV7-8
d_gene: -
abundance: -
CDR3aa: CASGGTGPLNTEAFF
CDR3nt: TGTGCCAGCGGGGGGACCGGACCGCTTAACACTGAAGCTTTCTTT

j_gene: TRBJ2-1
v_gene: TRBV4-2
d_gene: TRBD2
abundance: -
CDR3aa: CASSQSSSGGDLNEQFF
CDR3nt: TGTGCCAGCAGCCAGTCCTCTAGCGGGGGCGACCTCAATGAGCAGTTCTTC

j_gene: TRBJ2-5
v_gene: TRBV9
d_gene: -
abundance: -
CDR3aa: CASSVAGQETQYF
CDR3nt: TGTGCCAGCAGCGTAGCAGGCCAAGAGACCCAGTACTTC

j_gene: TRBJ2-7
v_gene: TRBV6-5
d_gene: TRBD1
abundance: -
CDR3aa: CASSLRDRSYEQYF
CDR3nt: TGTGCCAGCAGTCTCCGGGACAGGTCCTACGAGCAGTACTTC

j_gene: TRBJ1-1
v_gene: TRBV19
d_gene: -
abundance: -
CDR3aa: CASSPDSYLTEAFF
CDR3nt: TGTGCCAGTAGTCCGGACAGTTATCTCACTGAAGCTTTCTTT

j_gene: TRBJ2-1
v_gene: TRBV19
d_gene: -
abundance: -
CDR3aa: CASRVGENEQFF
CDR3nt: TGTGCCAGTAGGGTCGGGGAAAATGAGCAGTTCTTC

j_gene: TRBJ2-2
v_gene: TRBV5-1
d_gene: -
abundance: -
CDR3aa: CASSLEQRLLFF
CDR3nt: TGCGCCAGCAGCTTGGAACAGAGATTGCTGTTTTTT

j_gene: TRBJ2-3
v_gene: TRBV6-4
d_gene: -
abundance: -
CDR3aa: CASSDSATDTQYF
CDR3nt: TGTGCCAGCAGTGACTCGGCCACAGATACGCAGTATTTT

j_gene: TRBJ1-1
v_gene: TRBV15
d_gene: -
abundance: -
CDR3aa: CATSRDGGTEAFF
CDR3nt: TGTGCCACCAGCAGAGATGGAGGGACTGAAGCTTTCTTT

j_gene: TRBJ2-3
v_gene: TRBV2
d_gene: -
abundance: -
CDR3aa: CATPTQGAADTQYF
CDR3nt: TGTGCCACACCCACTCAAGGAGCTGCAGATACGCAGTATTTT

j_gene: TRBJ2-7
v_gene: TRBV16
d_gene: -
abundance: -
CDR3aa: CASSPVAYEQYF
CDR3nt: TGTGCCAGCAGCCCGGTCGCCTACGAGCAGTACTTC

j_gene: TRBJ1-2
v_gene: TRBV5-4
d_gene: TRBD1
abundance: -
CDR3aa: CASSSGTGVRGYTF
CDR3nt: TGTGCCAGCAGCTCCGGGACAGGGGTGCGTGGCTACACCTTC

j_gene: TRBJ2-2
v_gene: TRBV6-4
d_gene: TRBD1
abundance: -
CDR3aa: CASSGQGDTGELFF
CDR3nt: TGTGCCAGCAGTGGACAGGGTGACACCGGGGAGCTGTTTTTT

j_gene: TRBJ1-1
v_gene: TRBV4-3
d_gene: TRBD1
abundance: once
CDR3aa: CASSQAEGTGNTEAFF
CDR3nt: TGCGCCAGCAGCCAGGCGGAAGGGACAGGGAACACTGAAGCTTTCTTT

j_gene: TRBJ1-5
v_gene: TRBV5-8
d_gene: -
abundance: -
CDR3aa: CASSRPGYSNQPQHF
CDR3nt: TGTGCCAGCAGCCGTCCAGGGTATAGCAATCAGCCCCAGCATTTT

j_gene: TRBJ2-2
v_gene: TRBV25-1
d_gene: TRBD2
abundance: -
CDR3aa: CASTTSGEGELFF
CDR3nt: TGTGCCAGCACTACTAGCGGGGAAGGGGAGCTGTTTTTT

j_gene: TRBJ1-2
v_gene: TRBV9
d_gene: TRBD1
abundance: -
CDR3aa: CASSADRVEDGYTF
CDR3nt: TGTGCCAGCAGCGCTGACAGGGTTGAGGATGGCTACACCTTC

j_gene: TRBJ1-6
v_gene: TRBV9
d_gene: -
abundance: -
CDR3aa: CASSGGLSSNSPLHF
CDR3nt: TGTGCCAGCAGCGGTGGCCTTTCCTCTAATTCACCCCTCCACTTT

j_gene: TRBJ2-2
v_gene: TRBV11-3
d_gene: -
abundance: -
CDR3aa: CASSSFDRNTGELFF
CDR3nt: TGTGCCAGCAGCTCCTTTGACAGAAACACCGGGGAGCTGTTTTTT

j_gene: TRBJ1-3
v_gene: TRBV2
d_gene: -
abundance: -
CDR3aa: CASSRPRGSGNTIYF
CDR3nt: TGTGCCAGCAGTCGCCCCCGGGGCTCTGGAAACACCATATATTTT

j_gene: TRBJ1-3
v_gene: TRBV19
d_gene: -
abundance: -
CDR3aa: CASSPPLSSGNTIYF
CDR3nt: TGTGCCAGTAGTCCCCCTCTCAGCTCTGGAAACACCATATATTTT

j_gene: TRBJ2-3
v_gene: TRBV7-3
d_gene: TRBD2
abundance: -
CDR3aa: CASSFPSGGEADTQYF
CDR3nt: TGTGCCAGCAGCTTCCCAAGCGGGGGGGAAGCAGATACGCAGTATTTT

j_gene: TRBJ1-2
v_gene: TRBV9
d_gene: TRBD1
abundance: -
CDR3aa: CASSVRTGHYGYTF
CDR3nt: TGTGCCAGCAGCGTTCGGACAGGACACTATGGCTACACCTTC